These 26 T cell receptor beta chains were sequenced from one sample in a study of neoadjuvant anti-PD-1 for oral cavity cancer. The sample's time point: after neoadjuvant nivolumab, at surgical resection. The data were produced by immunoSEQ multiplex PCR, yet TCRdb's version contains in-frame clones alone and is incomplete. There are tens of thousands of clones in the sample; 65% to 80% occur only once, and around 5.1% lies in the top ten. The starting material was PBMCs, obtained after nivolumab (anti-PD-1) treatment. These receptors came from a person aged 40 to 85 with oral cavity squamous cell carcinoma.

The chain is built from TRBV28 and TRBJ1-4; D unresolved. CDR3 length: 12 residues. Deletions cut 8 bases from V and 7 bases from J, with 11 bases between. Looked up from germline, CDR1 is MDHEN and CDR2 is SYDVKM. The CDR3 here is CASGRGTEKLFF. Written as DNA, the CDR3 is TGTGCCAGCGGACGGGGTACTGAAAAACTGTTTTTT. The full variable domain, its missing parts supplied by reference TRBV28 and TRBJ1-4, is DVKVTQSSRYLVKRTGEKVFLECVQDMDHENMFWYRQDPGLGLRLIYFSYDVKMKEKGDIPEGYSVSREKKERFSLILESASTNQTSMYLCASGRGTEKLFFGSGTQLSVL.

J is TRBJ2-5 and V is TRBV10-1, with D perhaps TRBD2 (5 bases). Germline CDR1 WNHNN, CDR2 SYGVQD (reference sequence). Deletions cut 6 bases from V and 5 bases from J, with 16 bases between. This CDR3 region has 14 residues. The CDR3 loop is CASRRVCQSETQYF. Here the CDR3 DNA reads TGCGCCAGCAGGAGGGTATGCCAGTCGGAGACCCAGTACTTC.

J is TRBJ2-7 and V is TRBV28; D could derive from TRBD1 or TRBD2 (6 bases each). Germline CDR1 and CDR2: MDHEN and SYDVKM. Trimming took off 3 bases at V and 7 bases at J, with 13 bases between the two ends. The CDR3 length is 13 residues. The CDR3 region is CASSFYRAGEQYF. As DNA, the CDR3 is TGTGCCAGCAGTTTTTACAGGGCGGGGGAGCAGTACTTC.

V gene TRBV5-4 combines with J gene TRBJ2-3; D possibly corresponds to TRBD2 (6 bases). The CDR3 runs to 15 residues. The germline V and J ends were trimmed by 2 bases and 3 bases, with 13 bases remaining between them. The V gene's germline CDR1 is SGHNT and CDR2 YYREEE (reference sequence). CDR3 nucleotide sequence: TGTGCCAGCAGCTTAGGAGGGTTCGGGACAGATACGCAGTATTTT. Encoded protein: CASSLGGFGTDTQYF.

By sample share, this clone is medium-sized (0.01 to 0.1%). The rearrangement joins TRBV29-1 to TRBJ2-2; 12 bases agree with TRBD1. This CDR3 contains 14 residues. V shed 4 bases and J 7 bases; nucleotides not matched to a gene: 4. CDR1 SQVTM and CDR2 ANQGSEA come from the germline V gene. The CDR3, as DNA: TGCAGCGTTGCGGGACAGGGGGCGGTCGGGGAGCTGTTTTTT. Protein product: CSVAGQGAVGELFF.

This chain uses TRBV2 with TRBJ1-1; D gene uncertain. V gave up 3 bases and J gave up 10 bases, with 15 bases separating them. Germline V gives CDR1 SNHLY, CDR2 FYNNEI. This CDR3 has 13 residues. This chain's CDR3 is CASSDLPGLGAFF. As DNA, the CDR3 is TGTGCCAGCAGTGATCTACCCGGCCTCGGAGCTTTCTTT.

This clone has just one count. The rearrangement uses TRBV21-1 and TRBJ1-6. TRBV21-1 is designated a pseudogene. The CDR3 runs 16 residues. CDR3 residues: CASSKEREQVNSPLHF. The CDR3 DNA reads TGTGCCAGCAGCAAAGAAAGGGAGCAGGTTAATTCACCCCTCCACTTT.

The chain employs TRBV7-7 and TRBJ2-5, with unresolved D. The length of the CDR3 is 13 residues. The V gene's germline CDR1 is SSHAT and CDR2 FNYEAQ (reference sequence). With 5 bases removed from V and 2 bases from J, the gap between germline ends came to 9 bases. DNA of the CDR3: TGTGCCAGCAGCCCGACATTACAAGAGACCCAGTACTTC. Its protein product is CASSPTLQETQYF.

This clone was counted once. V usage is TRBV5-6 and J usage is TRBJ2-5; no clear D gene. Trimming took 0 bases from V and 3 from J, leaving 6 bases between them. CDR1 is SGHDT, CDR2 YYEEEE, per germline. The CDR3 runs to 13 residues. The CDR3 here is CASSLGTEETQYF. The CDR3 DNA sequence: TGTGCCAGCAGCTTGGGGACGGAAGAGACCCAGTACTTC.

CDR3 DNA: TGCGCCAGCAGCCTGACAGGATTTTCTTATGGCTACACCTTC. As protein: CASSLTGFSYGYTF. The chain joins TRBV5-1 to TRBJ1-2, with D possibly being TRBD1 (6 bases). V shed 4 bases and J shed 5 bases, with 15 bases lying between them. Germline-derived CDR1 and CDR2 are SGHRS and YFSETQ. The CDR3 has 14 residues.

This clone has only one observation. The chain combines TRBV6-5 with TRBJ2-3; TRBD2 is a possible D gene (6 bases). Trimming took 4 bases from V and 6 from J, leaving 14 bases between them. Germline V gene sequence: CDR1 MNHEY, CDR2 SVGAGI. The CDR3 has 14 residues. Here the CDR3 DNA reads TGTGCCAGCAGTTCCCCTACAAGCGGGGATACGCAGTATTTT. Translated, it gives CASSSPTSGDTQYF.

This clone was seen only once. The rearrangement links TRBV7-9 to TRBJ2-1; D uncertain. V was pared by 2 bases and J by 9 bases, with 20 bases between. This CDR3 contains 16 residues. Germline V gene sequence: CDR1 SEHNR, CDR2 FQNEAQ (reference sequence). The CDR3: CASSLTQPRSRGEQFF. DNA for the CDR3: TGTGCCAGCAGCTTAACCCAGCCCAGGTCTCGTGGTGAGCAGTTCTTC. Full variable domain (outside the CDR3, taken from reference TRBV7-9 and TRBJ2-1): DTGVSQNPRHKITKRGQNVTFRCDPISEHNRLYWYRQTLGQGPEFLTYFQNEAQLEKSRLLSDRFSAERPKGSFSTLEIQRTEQGDSAMYLCASSLTQPRSRGEQFFGPGTRLTVL.

The V gene is TRBV9, the J gene TRBJ1-2, with TRBD1 matching over 8 bases. The CDR3 is made up of 15 amino acids. Germline V gene lookup returns CDR1 SGDLS and CDR2 YYNGEE. V dropped 3 bases and J dropped 0; count of bases not matched to a gene: 4. This chain's CDR3 is CASSAGGQANYGYTF. In DNA, the CDR3 is TGTGCCAGCAGCGCGGGGGGACAGGCTAACTATGGCTACACCTTC.

CDR3 sequence (DNA): TGTGCCAGCGGCGAGTACGAGCAGTACTTC. This gives the protein CASGEYEQYF. V usage is TRBV11-2 and J usage is TRBJ2-7, with unresolved D. This CDR3 is built from 10 residues. Trimming removed 8 bases at V and 4 bases at J, with 6 bases between. Germline CDR1 SGHAT, CDR2 FQNNGV.

In its sample, this clone was seen once. The chain has TRBV10-2 and TRBJ1-2; no firm D call. CDR3 length: 13 residues. V dropped 0 bases and J dropped 4 bases, with 6 bases sitting between them. Germline CDR1 is WSHSY and CDR2 is SAAADI. CDR3 sequence reads: CASSESKGYGYTF. Written as DNA, the CDR3 is TGCGCCAGCAGTGAGTCGAAAGGCTATGGCTACACCTTC.

The chain uses TRBV5-6 and TRBJ2-2, with D unresolved. CDR3 length: 15 amino acids. Germline CDR1 and CDR2: SGHDT and YYEEEE. V lost 2 bases and J lost 0, with 8 bases in between. This CDR3 reads CASSFLGPNTGELFF. The CDR3 DNA is TGTGCCAGCAGCTTTTTAGGCCCGAACACCGGGGAGCTGTTTTTT.

This sequence joins TRBV7-3 and TRBJ2-2, with no clear D. Germline CDR1 SGHTA, CDR2 FQGTGA. V was pared by 0 bases and J by 4 bases, with 18 bases between. CDR3 length: 18 amino acids. The CDR3 nucleotides are TGTGCCAGCAGCTTAACAAGGACCGGAGCGATTGGCACCGGGGAGCTGTTTTTT. It yields the protein CASSLTRTGAIGTGELFF. Drawing the rest from reference TRBV7-3 and TRBJ2-2, the complete variable domain is GAGVSQTPSNKVTEKGKYVELRCDPISGHTALYWYRQSLGQGPEFLIYFQGTGAADDSGLPNDRFFAVRPEGSVSTLKIQRTERGDSAVYLCASSLTRTGAIGTGELFFGEGSRLTVL.

This rearrangement joins TRBV7-2 to TRBJ1-5; possibly TRBD1 for D (6 bases). Trimming stripped 4 bases from V and 1 base from J, with 11 bases between. Germline values: CDR1 SGHTA, CDR2 FQGNSA. The CDR3 extends over 15 amino acids. In nucleotides, the CDR3 is TGTGCCAGCAGCTCCGGGGGGGCGAGCAATCAGCCCCAGCATTTT. Protein: CASSSGGASNQPQHF.

A word on this clone: The sample has other DNA sequences that encode this CDR3 too. This chain joins TRBV12-5 and TRBJ1-6; D gene unclear. The CDR3 totals 13 residues. Per the germline V gene, CDR1 is LGHNT and CDR2 is FRNRAP. Trimming took off 5 bases at V and 4 bases at J, with 6 bases between the two ends. CDR3 DNA sequence: TGTGCTAGTGGTCAGCTTTATAATTCACCCCTCCACTTT. This sequence encodes CASGQLYNSPLHF.

The CDR3 region is CSGGRDTEAFF. The CDR3 region has the DNA TGCAGCGGGGGCAGGGACACTGAAGCTTTCTTT. The chain couples TRBV20-1 to TRBJ1-1, with TRBD1 as a possible D gene (6 bases). The CDR3 is made up of 11 amino acids. CDR1 is DFQATT, CDR2 SNEGSKA, per germline (reference sequence).

The chain uses TRBV19 and TRBJ1-4; D not resolved. V dropped 5 bases and J dropped 0 bases, with 13 bases sitting between them. The CDR3 contains 16 residues. Germline loops: CDR1 LNHDA, CDR2 SQIVND (reference sequence). CDR3 in DNA: TGTGCCAGTAGTCCGCCCGGGAACCCAACTAATGAAAAACTGTTTTTT. Translating it yields CASSPPGNPTNEKLFF. Using reference TRBV19 and TRBJ1-4 for the parts outside the CDR3, the full variable domain is DGGITQSPKYLFRKEGQNVTLSCEQNLNHDAMYWYRQDPGQGLRLIYYSQIVNDFQKGDIAEGYSVSREKKESFPLTVTSAQKNPTAFYLCASSPPGNPTNEKLFFGSGTQLSVL.

This chain connects TRBV15 to TRBJ2-5; tentatively, D is TRBD2 (6 bases). The V end was cut by 0 bases, the J end by 5 bases, with 13 bases between. The CDR3 consists of 15 residues. Germline values: CDR1 LNHNV, CDR2 YYDKDF (reference sequence). The CDR3 DNA reads TGTGCCACCAGCAGAGATATGGCGGGGCCGGAGACCCAGTACTTC. The encoded protein is CATSRDMAGPETQYF.

The J gene is TRBJ2-1, the V gene TRBV7-3; 12 bases map to TRBD2. Germline lookup yields CDR1 SGHTA and CDR2 FQGTGA. CDR3 length equals 17 residues. V lost 5 bases, J lost 6 bases, and 11 bases stayed unmatched. DNA for the CDR3: TGTGCCAGCAGCCTAAGACTAGCGGGAGTATCTTTCAATGAGCAGTTCTTC. Translated, it gives CASSLRLAGVSFNEQFF.

V and J are TRBV5-8 and TRBJ2-1; the D gene could be TRBD1 or TRBD2 (7 bases each). Trimming shortened V by 7 bases and J by 10 bases, and 24 bases separated the two germline ends. Per germline, CDR1 SGHTS and CDR2 YDEGEE. This CDR3 has 15 residues. CDR3 nucleotide sequence: TGTGCCAGCGACCCGGGGAGGGGGCGGTGGAACGAGCAGTTCTTC. As protein: CASDPGRGRWNEQFF. The whole variable domain, remainder taken from reference TRBV5-8 and TRBJ2-1, is EAGVTQSPTHLIKTRGQQATLRCSPISGHTSVYWYQQALGLGLQFLLWYDEGEERNRGNFPPRFSGRQFPNYSSELNVNALELEDSALYLCASDPGRGRWNEQFFGPGTRLTVL.

The chain carries TRBV5-4 and TRBJ1-1, with a possible D match to TRBD1 (5 bases). CDR1 is SGHNT, CDR2 YYREEE, per germline (reference sequence). The CDR3 consists of 15 residues. Deletions cut 4 bases from V and 1 base from J, with 14 bases between. CDR3 in DNA: TGTGCCAGCAGCACCCGGGACGGCAAGAACACTGAAGCTTTCTTT. It is translated as CASSTRDGKNTEAFF.

This clone has a single count. The chain's CDR3 is CASTSKVRGGTDTQYF. CDR3 in DNA: TGTGCCAGCACCTCCAAGGTTCGGGGGGGCACAGATACGCAGTATTTT. The J gene is TRBJ2-3, the V gene TRBV7-8, with 7 bases lining up with TRBD2. The CDR3 sequence is 16 residues long. The V gene's germline CDR1 is SGHVS and CDR2 FQNEAQ. V was pared by 7 bases and J by 1 base, with 11 bases of the junction left unmatched.